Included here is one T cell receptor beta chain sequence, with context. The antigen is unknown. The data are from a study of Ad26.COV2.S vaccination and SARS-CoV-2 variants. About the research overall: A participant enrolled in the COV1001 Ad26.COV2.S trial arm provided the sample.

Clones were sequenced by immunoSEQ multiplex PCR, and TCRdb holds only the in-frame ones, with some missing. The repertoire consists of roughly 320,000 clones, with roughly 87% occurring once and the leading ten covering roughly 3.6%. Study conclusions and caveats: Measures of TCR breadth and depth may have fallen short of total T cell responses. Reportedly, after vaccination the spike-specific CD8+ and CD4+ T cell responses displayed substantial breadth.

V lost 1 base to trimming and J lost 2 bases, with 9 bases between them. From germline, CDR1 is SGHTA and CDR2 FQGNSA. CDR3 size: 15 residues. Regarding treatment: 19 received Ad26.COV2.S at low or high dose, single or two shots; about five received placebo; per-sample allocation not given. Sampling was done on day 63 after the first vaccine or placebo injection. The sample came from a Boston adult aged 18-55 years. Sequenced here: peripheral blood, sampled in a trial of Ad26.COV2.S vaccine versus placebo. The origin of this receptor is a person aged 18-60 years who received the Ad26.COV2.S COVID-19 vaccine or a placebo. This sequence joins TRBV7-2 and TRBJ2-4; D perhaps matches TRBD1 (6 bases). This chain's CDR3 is CASSLGGPSKNIQYF. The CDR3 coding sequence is TGTGCCAGCAGCTTAGGGGGGCCATCCAAAAACATTCAGTACTTC.